The source of this T cell receptor (beta chain) is a study of T cell responses to AZD1222 COVID-19 vaccine. V was trimmed by 4 bases and J by 3 bases, leaving 2 bases between them. The CDR3 contains 11 residues. Clones were read by immunoSEQ multiplex PCR, and TCRdb kept only the in-frame ones, dropping some. The sample carries just under 95,000 clones, nearly 90% recorded once. This chain connects TRBV12-3 or TRBV12-4 to TRBJ2-3; D is unclear. Specimen: peripheral blood, collected on day 0 of AZD1222 vaccination. The source of this sequence is an adult in good health. CDR3: CASSSTDTQYF. The CDR3 DNA is TGTGCCAGCAGTTCAACAGATACGCAGTATTTT.